What follows are 9 T cell receptor beta chains derived from one specimen sequenced in a study of T-cell memory formation after mild COVID-19. TCRdb called the 5' RACE reads again in MiXCR, with one record for every CDR3 protein. This repertoire shows about 180,000 distinct CDR3 sequences, under 20% found once; its top ten account for around 1.9%. Sample: PBMCs or a T cell subset sorted from them (not recorded which). The receptors were gathered from an adult woman who had mild COVID-19 (a few samples of this study predate the infection). Cell type and time point are not known.

This clonotype was picked up many times. The chain links TRBV3-1 to TRBJ2-4, with D possibly being TRBD1 (5 bases). CDR1 LGHDT and CDR2 YNNKEL come from the germline V gene (reference sequence). Trimming removed 4 bases from V and 6 bases from J, with 16 bases in between. This CDR3 has 15 residues. The CDR3 DNA follows: TGTGCCAGCAGCCCAAAGGGGCTCGGCGGAAACATTCAGTACTTC. The encoded protein is CASSPKGLGGNIQYF.

This clonotype was counted between two and nine times. The gene calls are TRBV5-1 and TRBJ1-2; TRBD1 might be the D (5 bases). The germline gives CDR1 SGHRS, CDR2 YFSETQ. This CDR3 has 14 amino acids. V was shortened by 3 bases and J by 2 bases, with 11 bases between the two germline ends. The CDR3 protein is CASSSGVDNYGYTF. The CDR3 DNA sequence: TGCGCCAGCAGCTCGGGGGTGGACAACTATGGCTACACCTTC.

In DNA, the CDR3 is TGTGCCAGCAGTTACCTGGGGACTAGCGGGACCTTTTACGAGCAGTACTTC. It is translated as CASSYLGTSGTFYEQYF. The chain employs TRBV6-5 and TRBJ2-7, with 13 bases aligning to TRBD2. The germline gives CDR1 MNHEY, CDR2 SVGAGI. The CDR3 runs 17 residues. Trimming cost V 2 bases and J 4 bases; bases outside gene matches: 8.

This clonotype appeared a few times. This chain connects TRBV12-3 or TRBV12-4 to TRBJ2-7; D call uncertain. V was pared by 6 bases and J by 2 bases, with 14 bases between. CDR3 length: 14 amino acids. CDR3 coding DNA: TGTGCCAGCAGCCCCTCGGGCAGGCCCTACGAGCAGTACTTC. It specifies CASSPSGRPYEQYF.

This clonotype was seen once. The chain carries TRBV9 and TRBJ2-7, with D perhaps matching TRBD1 (6 bases). Trimming shortened V by 5 bases and J by 5 bases, and 17 bases separated the two germline ends. The germline CDR1 and CDR2 sequences are SGDLS and YYNGEE. This CDR3 is 14 amino acids long. CDR3 sequence reads: CASRLTWGRNEQYF. The CDR3 DNA reads as TGTGCCAGCAGACTCACTTGGGGGCGGAACGAGCAGTACTTC.

The rearrangement links TRBV6-5 to TRBJ1-2, with D possibly matching TRBD1 (5 bases). CDR1 is MNHEY and CDR2 is SVGAGI in the germline V gene. Trimming removed 4 bases at V and 4 bases at J, with 19 bases between. The CDR3 spans 16 residues. This CDR3 reads CASSSHAGDRIYGYTF. In nucleotides, the CDR3 is TGTGCCAGCAGTTCCCATGCGGGGGACCGAATCTATGGCTACACCTTC.

This clonotype appeared many times. The V call is TRBV5-1, the J call TRBJ2-1; D uncertain. This CDR3 has 17 residues. With 0 bases removed from V and 4 bases from J, the gap between germline ends came to 17 bases. CDR1 and CDR2 (germline): SGHRS, YFSETQ. CDR3 region: CASSLGPQSALYNEQFF. Written as DNA, the CDR3 is TGCGCCAGCAGCTTGGGGCCTCAGAGCGCCCTATACAATGAGCAGTTCTTC.

This clonotype came up a few times. The chain employs TRBV6-6 and TRBJ2-4; possibly TRBD1 or TRBD2 for D (5 bases each). V lost 5 bases, J lost 0 bases, and 11 bases lay in between. Germline loops: CDR1 MNHNY, CDR2 SVGAGI (reference sequence). The CDR3 consists of 15 residues. CDR3 in amino acids: CASSPGTVAKNIQYF. The CDR3 DNA sequence: TGTGCCAGCAGTCCCGGGACCGTAGCCAAAAACATTCAGTACTTC.

This clonotype was detected a few times. The chain combines TRBV12-3 or TRBV12-4 with TRBJ1-1; D unresolved. Trimming took off 3 bases at V and 5 bases at J, with 13 bases between the two ends. The CDR3 contains 14 residues. This CDR3 is CASSLFQDGTEAFF. The CDR3 nucleotides read TGTGCCAGCAGTTTGTTTCAGGATGGGACTGAAGCTTTCTTT.